Here is one T cell receptor beta chain with its context. Its antigen is unidentified. This sample was taken from a study of cytomegalovirus exposure and HLA in healthy donors. Trimming left V 6 bases short and J 7 bases short, with 21 bases between. CDR3 size: 16 residues. The germline V gene has CDR1 MGHRA and CDR2 YSYEKL. PCR was performed using 60 Vbeta and 13 Jbeta primers. Clones were read by immunoSEQ multiplex PCR, and TCRdb kept only the in-frame ones, dropping some. The sample yields more than 100,000 clones, about four fifths seen once. The study's findings and limits: In a later analysis, TCR association rates varied by HLA locus: DRB1 most, HLA-C fewest. Roughly uniform sequencing depth across donors was assumed, possibly incorrectly. An observed cluster of highly shared sequence variants was recorded as a likely sequencing artifact.

There were likely unrecorded immune exposures, though donors were nominally healthy when sampled. The sequence was obtained from a female donor in good health and CMV-seropositive. This chain links TRBV4-1 with TRBJ1-4; D might be TRBD1 (5 bases). Sequencing was done on a sample of PBMCs. CDR3 nucleotides: TGCGCCAGCAGTCCCAACGGGTGGCAGGGTGGTGAAAAACTGTTTTTT. It is translated as CASSPNGWQGGEKLFF.